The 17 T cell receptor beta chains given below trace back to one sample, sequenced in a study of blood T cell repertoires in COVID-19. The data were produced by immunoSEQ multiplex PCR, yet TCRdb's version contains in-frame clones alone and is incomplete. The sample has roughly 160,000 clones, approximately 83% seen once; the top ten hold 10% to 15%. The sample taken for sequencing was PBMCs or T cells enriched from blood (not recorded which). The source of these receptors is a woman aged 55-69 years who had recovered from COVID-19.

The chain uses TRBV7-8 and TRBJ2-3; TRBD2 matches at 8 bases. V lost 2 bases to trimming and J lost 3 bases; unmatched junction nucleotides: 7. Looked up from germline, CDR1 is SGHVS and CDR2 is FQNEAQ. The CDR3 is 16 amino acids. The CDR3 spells CASSLRAAGVTDTQYF. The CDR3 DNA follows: TGTGCCAGCAGCTTAAGGGCAGCGGGGGTTACAGATACGCAGTATTTT.

The DNA for the CDR3 is TGCGCCAGCAGCGATGGGAGGCGGGACGAGCAGTACTTC. As protein: CASSDGRRDEQYF. This rearrangement joins TRBV5-1 to TRBJ2-7; a weak D match, TRBD2 (6 bases). The CDR3 sequence is 13 residues long. The germline V gene encodes CDR1 SGHRS and CDR2 YFSETQ. The V and J ends lost 4 bases and 5 bases respectively, with 13 bases between them.

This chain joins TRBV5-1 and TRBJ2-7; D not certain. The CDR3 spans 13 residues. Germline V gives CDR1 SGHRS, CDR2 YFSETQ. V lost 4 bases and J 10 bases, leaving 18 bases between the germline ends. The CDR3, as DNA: TGCGCCAGCAGCCCCATATCGTCAGGCTCTCAGTACTTC. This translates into CASSPISSGSQYF.

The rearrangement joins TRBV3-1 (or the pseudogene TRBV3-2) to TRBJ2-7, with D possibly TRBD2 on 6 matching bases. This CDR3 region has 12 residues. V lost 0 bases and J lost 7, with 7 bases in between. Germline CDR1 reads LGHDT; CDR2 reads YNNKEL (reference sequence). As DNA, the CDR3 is TGTGCCAGCAGCCAAGAGGGGGGAGAGCAGTACTTC. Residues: CASSQEGGEQYF.

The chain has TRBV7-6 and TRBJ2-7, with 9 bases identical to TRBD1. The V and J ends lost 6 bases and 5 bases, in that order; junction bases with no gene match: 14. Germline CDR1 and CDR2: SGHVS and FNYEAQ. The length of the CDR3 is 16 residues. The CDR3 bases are TGTGCCAGCAGTAAAACCGGGACAGGGAGGATGAACGAGCAGTACTTC. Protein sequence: CASSKTGTGRMNEQYF.

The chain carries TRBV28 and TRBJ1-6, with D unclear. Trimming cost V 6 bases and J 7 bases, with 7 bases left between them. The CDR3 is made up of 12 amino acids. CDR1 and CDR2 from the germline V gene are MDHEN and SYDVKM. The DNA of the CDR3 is TGTGCCAGCAGACAGTCGAATTCACCCCTCCACTTT. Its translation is CASRQSNSPLHF.

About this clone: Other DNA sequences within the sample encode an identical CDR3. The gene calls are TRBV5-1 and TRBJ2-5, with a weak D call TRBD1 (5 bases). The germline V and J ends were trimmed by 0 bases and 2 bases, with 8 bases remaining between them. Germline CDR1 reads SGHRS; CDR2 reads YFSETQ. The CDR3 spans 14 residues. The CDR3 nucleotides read TGCGCCAGCAGCTTGGGGCAGGGACAAGAGACCCAGTACTTC. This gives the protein CASSLGQGQETQYF.

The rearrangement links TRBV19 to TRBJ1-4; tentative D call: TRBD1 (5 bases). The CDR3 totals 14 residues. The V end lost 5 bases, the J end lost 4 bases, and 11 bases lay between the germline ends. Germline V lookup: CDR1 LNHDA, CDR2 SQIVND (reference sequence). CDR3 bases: TGTGCCAGTAGTTCGGGACTCCTTAATGAAAAACTGTTTTTT. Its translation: CASSSGLLNEKLFF.

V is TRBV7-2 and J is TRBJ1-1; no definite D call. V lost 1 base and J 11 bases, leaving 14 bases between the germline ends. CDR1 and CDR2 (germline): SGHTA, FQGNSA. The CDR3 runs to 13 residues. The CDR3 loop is CASSLGGELGAFF. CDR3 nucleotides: TGTGCCAGCAGCTTAGGTGGGGAGCTAGGTGCTTTCTTT.

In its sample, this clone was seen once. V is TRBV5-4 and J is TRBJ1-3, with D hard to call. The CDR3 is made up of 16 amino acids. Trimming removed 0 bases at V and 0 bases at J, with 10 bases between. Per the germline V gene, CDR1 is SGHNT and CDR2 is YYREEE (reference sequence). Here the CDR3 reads CASSLGGRGSGNTIYF. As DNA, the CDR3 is TGTGCCAGCAGCTTGGGAGGGCGAGGCTCTGGAAACACCATATATTTT. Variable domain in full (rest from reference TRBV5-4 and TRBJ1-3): ETGVTQSPTHLIKTRGQQVTLRCSSQSGHNTVSWYQQALGQGPQFIFQYYREEENGRGNFPPRFSGLQFPNYSSELNVNALELDDSALYLCASSLGGRGSGNTIYFGEGSWLTVV.

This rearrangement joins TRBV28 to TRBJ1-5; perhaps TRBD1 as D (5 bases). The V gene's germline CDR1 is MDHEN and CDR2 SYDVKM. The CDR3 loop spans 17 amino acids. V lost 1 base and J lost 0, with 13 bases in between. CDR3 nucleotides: TGTGCCAGCAGTTTATTAGTGGGGGGATATAGCAATCAGCCCCAGCATTTT. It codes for CASSLLVGGYSNQPQHF.

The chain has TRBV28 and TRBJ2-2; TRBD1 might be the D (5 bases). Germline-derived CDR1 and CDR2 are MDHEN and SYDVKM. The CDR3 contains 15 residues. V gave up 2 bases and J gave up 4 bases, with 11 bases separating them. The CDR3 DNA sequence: TGTGCCAGCAGTTTACTGGGGCGTATCACCGGGGAGCTGTTTTTT. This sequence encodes CASSLLGRITGELFF.

This chain's CDR3 is CASSLIGAVNGYTF. In DNA form, the CDR3 reads TGTGCCAGCAGTTTAATTGGGGCGGTAAATGGCTACACCTTC. The chain recombines TRBV28 with TRBJ1-2; possible D gene TRBD1, 5 bases. The V end was cut by 2 bases, the J end by 6 bases, with 13 bases between. CDR3 length equals 14 residues. Germline V gene data show CDR1 as MDHEN and CDR2 as SYDVKM.

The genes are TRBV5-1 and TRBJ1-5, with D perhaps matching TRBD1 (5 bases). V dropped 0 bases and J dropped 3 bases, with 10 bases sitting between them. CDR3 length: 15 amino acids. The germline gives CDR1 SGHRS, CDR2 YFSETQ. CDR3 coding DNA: TGCGCCAGCAGCTTGGATCAGGGCCCCAATCAGCCCCAGCATTTT. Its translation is CASSLDQGPNQPQHF. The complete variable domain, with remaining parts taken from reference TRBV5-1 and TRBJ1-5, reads KAGVTQTPRYLIKTRGQQVTLSCSPISGHRSVSWYQQTPGQGLQFLFEYFSETQRNKGNFPGRFSGRQFSNSRSEMNVSTLELGDSALYLCASSLDQGPNQPQHFGDGTRLSIL.

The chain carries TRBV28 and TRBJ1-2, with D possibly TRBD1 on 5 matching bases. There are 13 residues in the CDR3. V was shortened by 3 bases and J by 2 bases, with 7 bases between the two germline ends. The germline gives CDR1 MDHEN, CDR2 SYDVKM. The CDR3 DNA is TGTGCCAGCAGTTTGGACATCAACTATGGCTACACCTTC. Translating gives CASSLDINYGYTF.

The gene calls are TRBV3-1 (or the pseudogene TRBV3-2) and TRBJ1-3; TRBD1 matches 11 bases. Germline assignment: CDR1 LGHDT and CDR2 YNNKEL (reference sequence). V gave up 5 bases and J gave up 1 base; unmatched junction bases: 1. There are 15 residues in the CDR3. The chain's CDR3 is CASSGDRGSGNTIYF. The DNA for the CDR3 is TGTGCCAGCAGCGGGGACAGGGGGTCTGGAAACACCATATATTTT.

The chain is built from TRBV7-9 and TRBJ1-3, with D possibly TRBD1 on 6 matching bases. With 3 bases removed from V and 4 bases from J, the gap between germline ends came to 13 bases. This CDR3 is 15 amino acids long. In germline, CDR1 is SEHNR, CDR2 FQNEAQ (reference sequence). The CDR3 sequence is CASSLVTGYGNTIYF. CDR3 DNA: TGTGCCAGCAGCTTGGTCACAGGGTACGGAAACACCATATATTTT.